The 5 T cell receptor beta chains reported below all come from one sample, sequenced in a study of response to subunit inactivated influenza vaccine. One entry per CDR3 protein, called by TCRdb with MiXCR from the RT-PCR reads. The data show approximately 200,000 distinct CDR3 sequences, 13% to 15% seen once. This specimen consisted of CD8+ T cells sorted from PBMCs, obtained roughly 5 days after vaccination. These receptors were obtained from a man aged 45-65 years who received an inactivated influenza vaccine.

This clonotype was picked up a small number of times. J is TRBJ2-7 and V is TRBV5-6; D could derive from TRBD1 or TRBD2 (6 bases each). Germline CDR1 and CDR2: SGHDT and YYEEEE. The ends were cut back, 6 bases at V and 7 bases at J, with 20 bases in the middle. The CDR3 has 14 amino acids. DNA for the CDR3: TGTGCCAGCACCGGGGGACACTCCTTGAGTGAGCAGTACTTC. This codes for CASTGGHSLSEQYF.

The table lists this clonotype with many counts. The CDR3 region has the DNA TGCGCCAGCAGCCCCGGAGGGACTGAAGCTTTCTTT. The encoded protein is CASSPGGTEAFF. The chain employs TRBV5-1 and TRBJ1-1; D unclear. V was pared by 4 bases and J by 5 bases, with 9 bases between. CDR1 is SGHRS, CDR2 YFSETQ, per germline. This CDR3 contains 12 residues.

The chain couples TRBV7-8 to TRBJ1-5; 9 bases agree with TRBD1. The CDR3 consists of 15 residues. Trimming removed 2 bases from V and 5 bases from J; junction bases left unmatched: 4. The germline V gene encodes CDR1 SGHVS and CDR2 FQNEAQ. CDR3: CASSLLGQGDQPQHF. The DNA of the CDR3 is TGTGCCAGCAGCTTACTGGGACAGGGAGATCAGCCCCAGCATTTT.

The rearrangement links TRBV5-8 to TRBJ2-2; TRBD1 might be the D (6 bases). The CDR3 covers 11 residues. V was trimmed by 6 bases and J by 6 bases, leaving 6 bases between them. CDR1 is SGHTS, CDR2 YDEGEE, per germline. The CDR3 loop reads CASTGAGELFF. The CDR3 nucleotides read TGTGCCAGCACAGGGGCCGGGGAGCTGTTTTTT.

The gene calls are TRBV4-1 and TRBJ1-6, with unresolved D. V was pared by 2 bases and J by 9 bases, with 11 bases between. The germline CDR1 and CDR2 sequences are MGHRA and YSYEKL. The CDR3 is made up of 14 amino acids. The CDR3 coding sequence is TGCGCCAGCAGCCAAAGGCAGGCCGGTTCACCCCTCCACTTT. Its translation: CASSQRQAGSPLHF.